This T cell receptor (beta chain) was observed in a study of blood T cell repertoires in COVID-19. Germline CDR1 reads LGHDT; CDR2 reads YNNKEL (reference sequence). Trimming cost V 3 bases and J 2 bases, with 15 bases left between them. The CDR3 length is 16 residues. Using immunoSEQ multiplex PCR, the repertoire was profiled, and TCRdb retains in-frame clones only, with some absent. The data show 53,000 or so clones, around 84% seen once. V usage is TRBV3-1 (or the pseudogene TRBV3-2) and J usage is TRBJ2-3; a possible D gene is TRBD1 (6 bases). The clonotype comes from a man aged 65-85 years with active COVID-19. Input material: peripheral blood. Here the CDR3 DNA reads TGTGCCAGCAGCCAGAGGGGTGGGGGCGCCACAGATACGCAGTATTTT. Amino acids: CASSQRGGGATDTQYF.